This section outlines one TCR beta chain sequence together with its context. Its specificity is unknown. This sample was taken from a study of cytomegalovirus exposure and HLA in healthy donors. Study overall: Out of 398 genotyped donors, less than 90% belonged to the Caucasian-associated ancestry cluster.

V gave up 5 bases and J gave up 0 bases, with 6 bases separating them. The length of the CDR3 is 13 residues. The germline CDR1 and CDR2 sequences are MNHNS and SASEGT. In the PCR, 60 Vbeta and 13 Jbeta primers were used. TCRdb's table, derived via immunoSEQ multiplex PCR, lists solely in-frame clones and lacks some. In the table there are roughly 170,000 clones, approximately 82% of which are singletons. General study findings and limits: From TCR beta sequences, most subjects' HLA-A and HLA-B alleles were reportedly predicted accurately. The study labeled about 160 TCR beta chains cytomegalovirus-associated.

The chain joins TRBV6-1 to TRBJ2-3, with unresolved D. Sample: PBMCs. The sequence was obtained from a girl aged 2 to 10 in good health and CMV-seropositive. DNA for the CDR3: TGTGCCAGCAGTAAGACTAGCACAGATACGCAGTATTTT. Translated, it gives CASSKTSTDTQYF.